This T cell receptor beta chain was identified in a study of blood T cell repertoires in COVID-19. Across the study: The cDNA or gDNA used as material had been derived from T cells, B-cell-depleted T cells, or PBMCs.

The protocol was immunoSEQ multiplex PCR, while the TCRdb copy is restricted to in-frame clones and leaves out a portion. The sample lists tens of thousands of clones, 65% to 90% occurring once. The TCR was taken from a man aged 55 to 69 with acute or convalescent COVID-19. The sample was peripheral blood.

The CDR3 spells CASSFTDDGYTF. Written as DNA, the CDR3 is TGTGCCAGCAGCTTTACAGACGATGGCTACACCTTC. This chain uses TRBV5-4 with TRBJ1-2, with D uncertain. Germline CDR1 reads SGHNT; CDR2 reads YYREEE (reference sequence). Trimming shortened V by 2 bases and J by 6 bases, and 8 bases separated the two germline ends. CDR3 length equals 12 residues. Full variable domain (remainder filled in from reference TRBV5-4 and TRBJ1-2): ETGVTQSPTHLIKTRGQQVTLRCSSQSGHNTVSWYQQALGQGPQFIFQYYREEENGRGNFPPRFSGLQFPNYSSELNVNALELDDSALYLCASSFTDDGYTFGSGTRLTVV.